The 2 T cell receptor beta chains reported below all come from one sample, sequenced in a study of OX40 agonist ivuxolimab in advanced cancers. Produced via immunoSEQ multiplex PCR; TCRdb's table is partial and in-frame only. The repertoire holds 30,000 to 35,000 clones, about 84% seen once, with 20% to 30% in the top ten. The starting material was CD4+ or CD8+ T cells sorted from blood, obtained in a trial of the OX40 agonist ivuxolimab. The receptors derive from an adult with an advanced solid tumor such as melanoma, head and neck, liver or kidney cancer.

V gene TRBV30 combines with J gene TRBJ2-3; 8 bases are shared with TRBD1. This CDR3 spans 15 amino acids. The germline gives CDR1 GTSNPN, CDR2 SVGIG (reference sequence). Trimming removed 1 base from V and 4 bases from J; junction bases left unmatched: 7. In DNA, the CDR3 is TGTGCCTGGAGTGGACAGGGGTTTTATGCAGATACGCAGTATTTT. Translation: CAWSGQGFYADTQYF.

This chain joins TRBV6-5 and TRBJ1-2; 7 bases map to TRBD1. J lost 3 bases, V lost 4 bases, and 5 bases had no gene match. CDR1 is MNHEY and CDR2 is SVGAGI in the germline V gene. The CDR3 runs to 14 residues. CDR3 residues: CASSLFQGDYGYTF. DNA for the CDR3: TGTGCCAGCAGTTTATTCCAGGGGGACTATGGCTACACCTTC.